The T cell receptor beta chain described here comes from a study of T cells expressing NK-cell markers. Template switching by 5'RACE with UMIs generated the TCR beta cDNA. TCRdb re-called the 5' RACE reads; one entry per CDR3 protein, DNA not given. This table lists roughly 450,000 distinct CDR3 sequences. The CDR3 loop spans 12 amino acids. Germline values: CDR1 KGHDR, CDR2 SFDVKD. Input material: blood T cells: a sorted CD56 or NKG2C T cell subset, CD4+ or CD8+ T cells, or bulk PBMC T cells (not recorded which). The chain couples TRBV24-1 to TRBJ2-1; TCRdb's assignment of TRBD1 cannot be checked, as there is no DNA. This TCR came from a woman between 45 and 60 years old in good health. CDR3 sequence: CATSDFGTEQFF.